The 12 T cell receptor beta chains below come from one sample, sequenced in a study of TIL therapy for anti-PD-1-resistant metastatic lung cancer. This was the immunoSEQ v3 assay. Libraries were prepared by immunoSEQ multiplex PCR; TCRdb keeps only in-frame clonotypes and omits some of them. This sample has about 14,000 clones, with roughly 86% found just once. Time point reported: pre-treatment sample, taken before nivolumab and TIL therapy. Sequenced material: blood, taken at baseline. The receptors stem from a person aged 25-79 years with non-small cell lung cancer.

This chain links TRBV5-1 with TRBJ2-5; 13 positions agree with TRBD2. The CDR3 spans 17 residues. The V gene end was trimmed by 5 bases and the J gene end by 5 bases; junction bases not matched to a gene: 12. CDR1 and CDR2 from the germline V gene are SGHRS and YFSETQ. The CDR3 DNA follows: TGCGCCAGCAGGGCTCAGGGGACTAGCGGGACGGGGGAGACCCAGTACTTC. Residues: CASRAQGTSGTGETQYF.

The gene calls are TRBV7-2 and TRBJ1-2, with D perhaps matching TRBD1 (5 bases). The CDR3 length is 13 residues. Germline CDR1 and CDR2: SGHTA and FQGNSA. The V and J ends lost 3 bases and 4 bases respectively, with 9 bases between them. CDR3 nucleotide sequence: TGTGCCAGCAGCTTGCAGGGCGGCTATGGCTACACCTTC. It translates to CASSLQGGYGYTF.

The chain employs TRBV4-3 and TRBJ2-2; TRBD1 is a possible D gene (5 bases). Trimming removed 0 bases at V and 4 bases at J, with 12 bases between. Germline values: CDR1 LGHNA, CDR2 YSLEER. This CDR3 has 16 residues. CDR3 DNA sequence: TGCGCCAGCAGCCAAGATTGGCTCCAGGGCACCGGGGAGCTGTTTTTT. Its translation is CASSQDWLQGTGELFF.

The rearrangement links TRBV7-6 to TRBJ1-4, with D unresolved. The CDR3 is made up of 15 amino acids. Trimming removed 5 bases from V and 0 bases from J, with 10 bases in between. In germline, CDR1 is SGHVS, CDR2 FNYEAQ. The CDR3 loop reads CASSARKATNEKLFF. The CDR3 DNA is TGTGCCAGCAGCGCTAGAAAGGCAACTAATGAAAAACTGTTTTTT.

V gene TRBV5-1 combines with J gene TRBJ2-7; 7 bases map to TRBD1. Trimming took 4 bases from V and 3 from J; bases not matched to a gene: 10. This CDR3 has 15 amino acids. Germline CDR1 SGHRS, CDR2 YFSETQ. CDR3 in DNA: TGCGCCAGCAGCCCCACGGGACAGCCCGGCTACGAGCAGTACTTC. Residues: CASSPTGQPGYEQYF. The full variable domain, its missing parts supplied by reference TRBV5-1 and TRBJ2-7, is KAGVTQTPRYLIKTRGQQVTLSCSPISGHRSVSWYQQTPGQGLQFLFEYFSETQRNKGNFPGRFSGRQFSNSRSEMNVSTLELGDSALYLCASSPTGQPGYEQYFGPGTRLTVT.

The chain recombines TRBV7-2 with TRBJ2-3; D might be TRBD1 (6 bases). The germline V and J ends were trimmed by 5 bases and 3 bases, with 12 bases remaining between them. The CDR3 runs 14 residues. Germline V lookup: CDR1 SGHTA, CDR2 FQGNSA. The CDR3 sequence: CASSLRGKTDTQYF. The CDR3 nucleotides read TGTGCCAGCAGCCTGAGGGGGAAGACAGATACGCAGTATTTT.

The chain uses TRBV12-5 and TRBJ1-2; TRBD1 matches 7 bases. The germline V gene has CDR1 LGHNT and CDR2 FRNRAP. The CDR3 covers 14 residues. The trim removed 3 bases at V and 6 bases at J, leaving 7 bases unmatched. CDR3 in amino acids: CASGLRPDRDGYTF. The CDR3 nucleotides are TGTGCTAGTGGTTTACGACCTGACAGGGATGGCTACACCTTC.

This sequence joins TRBV4-3 and TRBJ2-1, with D possibly TRBD2 on 7 matching bases. V gave up 0 bases and J gave up 1 base, with 19 bases separating them. Germline V gives CDR1 LGHNA, CDR2 YSLEER. This CDR3 is 19 amino acids long. The CDR3 DNA sequence: TGCGCCAGCAGCCAAGAGTGGAGCGGGACATGGGTTTCCTACAATGAGCAGTTCTTC. It encodes CASSQEWSGTWVSYNEQFF.

This clone was seen once. This sequence joins TRBV29-1 and TRBJ2-3; D unclear. The CDR3 sequence is 12 residues long. Trimming took off 5 bases at V and 4 bases at J, with 10 bases between the two ends. Germline CDR1 is SQVTM and CDR2 is ANQGSEA. DNA of the CDR3: TGCAGCGTTCTTACCTCGGCAGATACGCAGTATTTT. Amino acid sequence: CSVLTSADTQYF.

The J gene is TRBJ2-7, the V gene TRBV14; 9 nucleotides align to TRBD1. Germline values: CDR1 SGHDN, CDR2 FVKESK. After removal of 5 bases from V and 7 bases from J, the junction contained 9 bases not matched to a gene. The CDR3 extends over 14 amino acids. The CDR3 protein is CASSLDRGLGEQYF. CDR3 coding DNA: TGTGCCAGCAGCTTGGACAGGGGCCTAGGGGAGCAGTACTTC.

V usage is TRBV15 and J usage is TRBJ2-4; D uncertain. Germline V gene data show CDR1 as LNHNV and CDR2 as YYDKDF (reference sequence). This CDR3 spans 17 amino acids. Trimming left V 5 bases short and J 0 bases short, with 17 bases between. CDR3 sequence reads: CATSPEVGNRAKNIQYF. The CDR3 coding sequence is TGTGCCACCAGCCCGGAAGTGGGTAACCGAGCCAAAAACATTCAGTACTTC.

The chain is built from TRBV5-5 and TRBJ1-5, with 11 nucleotides matching TRBD1. Trimming at V came to 5 bases and at J to 5 bases, leaving 3 bases not matched to a gene. Germline V lookup: CDR1 SGHKS, CDR2 YYEKEE (reference sequence). The length of the CDR3 is 14 residues. The CDR3 reads CASRSDRGHQPQHF. CDR3 sequence (DNA): TGTGCCAGCAGGTCGGACAGGGGGCATCAGCCCCAGCATTTT.